This T cell receptor beta chain was sequenced in a study of OX40 agonist ivuxolimab in advanced cancers. Germline CDR1 is SGHRS and CDR2 is YFSETQ. V lost 5 bases and J lost 10; bases outside the gene matches: 12. The CDR3 runs 15 residues. Clones were read by immunoSEQ multiplex PCR, and TCRdb kept only the in-frame ones, dropping some. The data contain tens of thousands of clones, approximately 94% of them singletons. Study-wide points: By week 6 at 0.1 to 3.0 mg/kg, blood CD4+ and CD8+ T cells had expanded clonally. Normalized T-cell clonal expansion was also low in some nonresponders.

This clone ranks as medium-sized. Its antigen is unidentified. The sequence was obtained from an adult with an advanced solid tumor such as melanoma, head and neck, liver or kidney cancer. Sequencing was performed on CD4+ or CD8+ T cells sorted from blood, taken in a trial of the OX40 agonist ivuxolimab. This chain joins TRBV5-1 and TRBJ2-1; 10 nucleotides agree with TRBD2. The CDR3 DNA reads as TGCGCCAGCAGTATAGCGGGGGGCTCCAATGCGGAGCAGTTCTTC. This codes for CASSIAGGSNAEQFF. Full variable domain (missing parts from reference TRBV5-1 and TRBJ2-1): KAGVTQTPRYLIKTRGQQVTLSCSPISGHRSVSWYQQTPGQGLQFLFEYFSETQRNKGNFPGRFSGRQFSNSRSEMNVSTLELGDSALYLCASSIAGGSNAEQFFGPGTRLTVL.